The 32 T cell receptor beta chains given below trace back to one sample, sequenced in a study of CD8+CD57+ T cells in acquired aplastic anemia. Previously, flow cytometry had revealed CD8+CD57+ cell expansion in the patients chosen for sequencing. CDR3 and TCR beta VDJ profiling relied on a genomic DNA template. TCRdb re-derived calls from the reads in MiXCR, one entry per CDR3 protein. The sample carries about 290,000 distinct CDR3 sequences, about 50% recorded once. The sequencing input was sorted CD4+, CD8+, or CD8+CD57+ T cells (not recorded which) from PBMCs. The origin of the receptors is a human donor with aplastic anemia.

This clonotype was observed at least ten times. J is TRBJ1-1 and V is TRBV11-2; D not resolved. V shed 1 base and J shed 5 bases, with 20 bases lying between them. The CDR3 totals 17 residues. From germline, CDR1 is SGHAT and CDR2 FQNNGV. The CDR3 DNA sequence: TGTGCCAGCAGCTTAGGGTCAAGGAGGGAAAGAAGGACTGAAGCTTTCTTT. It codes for CASSLGSRRERRTEAFF.

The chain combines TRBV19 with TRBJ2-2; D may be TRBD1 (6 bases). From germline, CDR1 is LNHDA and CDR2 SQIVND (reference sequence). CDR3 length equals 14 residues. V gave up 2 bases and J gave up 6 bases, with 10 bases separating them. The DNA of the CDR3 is TGTGCCAGTAGTATAAGCAGGGGCGCCGGGGAGCTGTTTTTT. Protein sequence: CASSISRGAGELFF.

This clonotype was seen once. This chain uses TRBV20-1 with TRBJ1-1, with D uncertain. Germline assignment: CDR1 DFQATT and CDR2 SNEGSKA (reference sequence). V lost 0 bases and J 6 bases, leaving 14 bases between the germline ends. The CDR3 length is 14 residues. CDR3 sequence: CSARERRPYAEAFF. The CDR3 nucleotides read TGCAGTGCTAGAGAAAGGCGCCCATACGCTGAAGCTTTCTTT.

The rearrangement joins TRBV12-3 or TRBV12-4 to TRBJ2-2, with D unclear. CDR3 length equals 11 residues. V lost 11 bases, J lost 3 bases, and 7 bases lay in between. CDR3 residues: CARKYTGELFF. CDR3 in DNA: TGTGCCCGAAAATACACCGGGGAGCTGTTTTTT.

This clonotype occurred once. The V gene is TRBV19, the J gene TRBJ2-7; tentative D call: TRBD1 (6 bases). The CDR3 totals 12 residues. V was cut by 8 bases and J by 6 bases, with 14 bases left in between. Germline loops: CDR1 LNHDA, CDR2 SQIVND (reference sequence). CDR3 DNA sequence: TGTGCCAGTGGTCCAGGGGTTGCCGAGCAGTACTTC. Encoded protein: CASGPGVAEQYF.

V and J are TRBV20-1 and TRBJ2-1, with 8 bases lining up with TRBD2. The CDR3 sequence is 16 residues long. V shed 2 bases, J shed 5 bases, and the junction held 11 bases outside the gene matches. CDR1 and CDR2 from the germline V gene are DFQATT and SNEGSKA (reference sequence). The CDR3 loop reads CSARPGGPLEDNEQFF. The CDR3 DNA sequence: TGCAGTGCTAGACCGGGGGGGCCCCTAGAGGACAATGAGCAGTTCTTC.

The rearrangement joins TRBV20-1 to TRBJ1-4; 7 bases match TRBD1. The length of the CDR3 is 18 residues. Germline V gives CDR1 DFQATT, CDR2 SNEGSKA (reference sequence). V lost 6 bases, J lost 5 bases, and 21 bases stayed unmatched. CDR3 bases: TGCAGTGCCCCGACAGGGTTTAGGGATCAGCCGACCAATGAAAAACTGTTTTTT. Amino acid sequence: CSAPTGFRDQPTNEKLFF.

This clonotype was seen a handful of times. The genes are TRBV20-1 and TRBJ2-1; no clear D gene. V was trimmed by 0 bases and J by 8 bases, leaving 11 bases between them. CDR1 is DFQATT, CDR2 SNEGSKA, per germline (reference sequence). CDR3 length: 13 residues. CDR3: CSARDPNADEQFF. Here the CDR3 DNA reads TGCAGTGCTAGAGATCCGAATGCCGATGAGCAGTTCTTC.

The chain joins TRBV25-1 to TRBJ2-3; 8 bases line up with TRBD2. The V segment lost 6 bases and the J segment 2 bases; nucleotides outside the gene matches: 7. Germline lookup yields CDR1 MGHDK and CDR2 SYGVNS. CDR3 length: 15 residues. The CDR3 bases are TGTGCCAGCAGCTTAGCGGGGCAGTCCACAGATACGCAGTATTTT. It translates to CASSLAGQSTDTQYF.

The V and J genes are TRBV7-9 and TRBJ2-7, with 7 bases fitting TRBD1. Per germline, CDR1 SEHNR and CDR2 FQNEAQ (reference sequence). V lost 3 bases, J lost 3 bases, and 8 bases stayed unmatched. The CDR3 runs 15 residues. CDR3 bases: TGTGCCAGCAGCTTTCCGGGACAGTCGGGCTACGAGCAGTACTTC. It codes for CASSFPGQSGYEQYF.

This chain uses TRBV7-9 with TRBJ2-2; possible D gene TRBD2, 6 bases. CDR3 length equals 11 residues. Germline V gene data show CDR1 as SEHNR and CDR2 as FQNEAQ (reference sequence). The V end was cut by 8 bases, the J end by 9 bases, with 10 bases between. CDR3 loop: CASREHRELFF. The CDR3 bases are TGTGCCAGCCGGGAGCACCGGGAGCTGTTTTTT.

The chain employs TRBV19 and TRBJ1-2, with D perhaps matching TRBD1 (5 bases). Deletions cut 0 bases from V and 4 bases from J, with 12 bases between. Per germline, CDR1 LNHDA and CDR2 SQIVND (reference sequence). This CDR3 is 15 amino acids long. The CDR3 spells CASSIDPDRGYGYTF. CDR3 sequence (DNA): TGTGCCAGTAGTATAGATCCCGACAGAGGCTATGGCTACACCTTC.

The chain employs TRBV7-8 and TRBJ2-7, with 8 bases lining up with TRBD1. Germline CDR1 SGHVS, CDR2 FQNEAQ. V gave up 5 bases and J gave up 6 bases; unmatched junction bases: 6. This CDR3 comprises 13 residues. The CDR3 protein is CASSPDRVGEQYF. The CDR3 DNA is TGTGCCAGCAGCCCGGACAGGGTAGGCGAGCAGTACTTC. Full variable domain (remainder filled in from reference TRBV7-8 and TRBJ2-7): GAGVSQSPRYKVAKRGQDVALRCDPISGHVSLFWYQQALGQGPEFLTYFQNEAQLDKSGLPSDRFFAERPEGSVSTLKIQRTQQEDSAVYLCASSPDRVGEQYFGPGTRLTVT.

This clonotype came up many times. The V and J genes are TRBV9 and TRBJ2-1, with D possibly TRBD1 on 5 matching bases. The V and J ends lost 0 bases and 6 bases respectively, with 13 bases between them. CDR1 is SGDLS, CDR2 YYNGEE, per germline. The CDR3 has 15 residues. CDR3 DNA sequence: TGTGCCAGCAGCGTAGGTGATCCAGGGTCCAATGAGCAGTTCTTC. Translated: CASSVGDPGSNEQFF.

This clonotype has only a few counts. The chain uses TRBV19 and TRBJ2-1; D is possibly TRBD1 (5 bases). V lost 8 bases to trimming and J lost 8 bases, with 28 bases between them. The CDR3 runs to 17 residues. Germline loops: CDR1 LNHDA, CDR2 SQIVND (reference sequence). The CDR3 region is CASLLAPGQDRTHEQFF. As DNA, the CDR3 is TGTGCCAGTTTGTTGGCACCCGGACAAGACAGAACCCATGAGCAGTTCTTC.

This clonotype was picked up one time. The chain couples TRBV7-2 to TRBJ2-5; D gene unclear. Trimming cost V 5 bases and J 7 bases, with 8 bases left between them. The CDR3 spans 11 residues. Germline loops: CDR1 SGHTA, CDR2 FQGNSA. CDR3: CASSRGGTQYF. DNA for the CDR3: TGTGCCAGCAGCCGAGGCGGGACCCAGTACTTC.

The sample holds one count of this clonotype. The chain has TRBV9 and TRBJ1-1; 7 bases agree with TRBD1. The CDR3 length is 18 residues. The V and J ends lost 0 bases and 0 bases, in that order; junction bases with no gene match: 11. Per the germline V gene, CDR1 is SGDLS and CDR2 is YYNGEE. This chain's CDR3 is CASSVDGGGAVMNTEAFF. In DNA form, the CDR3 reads TGTGCCAGCAGCGTAGACGGAGGGGGCGCGGTAATGAACACTGAAGCTTTCTTT.

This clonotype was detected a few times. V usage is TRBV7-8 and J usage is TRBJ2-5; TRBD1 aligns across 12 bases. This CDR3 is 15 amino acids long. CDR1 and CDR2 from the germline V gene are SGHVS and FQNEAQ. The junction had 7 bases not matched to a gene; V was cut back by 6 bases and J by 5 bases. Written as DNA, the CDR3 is TGTGCCAGCAGTCCCCGGGACAGGGGGCTGGAGACCCAGTACTTC. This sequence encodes CASSPRDRGLETQYF.

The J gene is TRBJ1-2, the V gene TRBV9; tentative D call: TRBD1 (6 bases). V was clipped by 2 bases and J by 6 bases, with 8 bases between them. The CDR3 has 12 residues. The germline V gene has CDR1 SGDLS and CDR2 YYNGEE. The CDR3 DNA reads TGTGCCAGCAGCGTTACAGGGCATGGCTACACCTTC. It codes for CASSVTGHGYTF.

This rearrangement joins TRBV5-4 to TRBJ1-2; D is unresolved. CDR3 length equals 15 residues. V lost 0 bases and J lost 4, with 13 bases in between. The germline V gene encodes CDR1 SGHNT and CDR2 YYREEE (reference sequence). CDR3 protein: CASSLEGSTIYGYTF. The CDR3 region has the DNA TGTGCCAGCAGCTTGGAAGGGTCTACCATCTATGGCTACACCTTC.

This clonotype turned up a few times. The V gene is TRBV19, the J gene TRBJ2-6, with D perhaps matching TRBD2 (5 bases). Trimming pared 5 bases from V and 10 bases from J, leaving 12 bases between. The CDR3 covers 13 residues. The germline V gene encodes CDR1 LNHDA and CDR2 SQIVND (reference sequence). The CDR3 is CASSGLAVNVLTF. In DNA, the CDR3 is TGTGCCAGTAGTGGTCTAGCTGTTAACGTCCTGACTTTC.

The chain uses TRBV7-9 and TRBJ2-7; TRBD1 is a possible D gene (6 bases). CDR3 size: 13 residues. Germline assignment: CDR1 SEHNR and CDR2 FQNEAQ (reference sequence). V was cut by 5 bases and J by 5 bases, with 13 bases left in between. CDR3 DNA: TGTGCCAGCAGCAGGACAGCCCCCCACGAGCAGTACTTC. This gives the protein CASSRTAPHEQYF.

The CDR3 DNA reads TGTGCCAGCAGCCCAGGGGGATCACGGTACCAAGAGACCCAGTACTTC. Protein: CASSPGGSRYQETQYF. The chain joins TRBV7-9 to TRBJ2-5; 7 bases are shared with TRBD1. The V gene end was trimmed by 5 bases and the J gene end by 0 bases; junction bases not matched to a gene: 9. CDR3 length equals 16 residues. CDR1 and CDR2 (germline): SEHNR, FQNEAQ (reference sequence).

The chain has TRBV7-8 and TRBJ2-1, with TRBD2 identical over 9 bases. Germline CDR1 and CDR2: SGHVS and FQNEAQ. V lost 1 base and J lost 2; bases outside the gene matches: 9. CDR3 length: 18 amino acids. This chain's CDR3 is CASSLGPYGGGAYNEQFF. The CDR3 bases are TGTGCCAGCAGCTTAGGACCCTACGGCGGGGGGGCCTACAATGAGCAGTTCTTC. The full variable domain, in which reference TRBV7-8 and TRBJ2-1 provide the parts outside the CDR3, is GAGVSQSPRYKVAKRGQDVALRCDPISGHVSLFWYQQALGQGPEFLTYFQNEAQLDKSGLPSDRFFAERPEGSVSTLKIQRTQQEDSAVYLCASSLGPYGGGAYNEQFFGPGTRLTVL.

This chain's CDR3 is CSDDYEQYF. The CDR3 nucleotides are TGCAGTGATGATTACGAGCAGTACTTC. The chain couples TRBV20-1 to TRBJ2-7; D is unclear. The V end lost 7 bases, the J end lost 4 bases, and 5 bases lay between the germline ends. The length of the CDR3 is 9 residues. Per germline, CDR1 DFQATT and CDR2 SNEGSKA (reference sequence).

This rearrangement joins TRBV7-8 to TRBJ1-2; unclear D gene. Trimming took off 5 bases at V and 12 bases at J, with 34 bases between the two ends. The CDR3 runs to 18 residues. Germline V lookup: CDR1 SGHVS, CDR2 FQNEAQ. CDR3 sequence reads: CASSLGRTSGPWDILNTF. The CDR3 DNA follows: TGTGCCAGCAGCCTAGGACGGACTAGCGGACCCTGGGATATTCTTAACACCTTC.

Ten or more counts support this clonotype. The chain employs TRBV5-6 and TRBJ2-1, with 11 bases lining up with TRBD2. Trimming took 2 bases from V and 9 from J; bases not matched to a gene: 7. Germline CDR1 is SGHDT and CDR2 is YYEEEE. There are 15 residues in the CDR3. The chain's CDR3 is CASSFRLAGGLEQFF. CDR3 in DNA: TGTGCCAGCAGCTTTCGGCTAGCGGGGGGCCTTGAGCAGTTCTTC. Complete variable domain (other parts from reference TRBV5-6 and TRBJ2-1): DAGVTQSPTHLIKTRGQQVTLRCSPKSGHDTVSWYQQALGQGPQFIFQYYEEEERQRGNFPDRFSGHQFPNYSSELNVNALLLGDSALYLCASSFRLAGGLEQFFGPGTRLTVL.

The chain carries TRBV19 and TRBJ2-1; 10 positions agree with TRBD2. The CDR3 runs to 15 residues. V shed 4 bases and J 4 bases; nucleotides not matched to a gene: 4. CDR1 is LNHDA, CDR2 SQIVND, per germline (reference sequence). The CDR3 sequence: CASSTGLAVYNEQFF. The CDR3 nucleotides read TGTGCCAGTAGTACCGGACTAGCGGTATACAATGAGCAGTTCTTC. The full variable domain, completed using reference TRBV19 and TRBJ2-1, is DGGITQSPKYLFRKEGQNVTLSCEQNLNHDAMYWYRQDPGQGLRLIYYSQIVNDFQKGDIAEGYSVSREKKESFPLTVTSAQKNPTAFYLCASSTGLAVYNEQFFGPGTRLTVL.

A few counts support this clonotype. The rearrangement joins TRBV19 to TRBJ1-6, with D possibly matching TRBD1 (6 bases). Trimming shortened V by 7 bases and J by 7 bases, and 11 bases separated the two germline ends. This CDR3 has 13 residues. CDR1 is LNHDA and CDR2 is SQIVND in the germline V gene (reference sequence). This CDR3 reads CASTGQSNSPLHF. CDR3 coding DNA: TGTGCCAGTACTGGACAGTCCAATTCACCCCTCCACTTT.

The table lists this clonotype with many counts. CDR3 in amino acids: CASTPTLSGNTIYF. In DNA, the CDR3 is TGTGCCAGCACCCCGACGCTGAGTGGAAACACCATATATTTT. This chain uses TRBV5-6 with TRBJ1-3; D not resolved. Per germline, CDR1 SGHDT and CDR2 YYEEEE. The CDR3 covers 14 residues. Trimming cost V 6 bases and J 3 bases, with 13 bases left between them.

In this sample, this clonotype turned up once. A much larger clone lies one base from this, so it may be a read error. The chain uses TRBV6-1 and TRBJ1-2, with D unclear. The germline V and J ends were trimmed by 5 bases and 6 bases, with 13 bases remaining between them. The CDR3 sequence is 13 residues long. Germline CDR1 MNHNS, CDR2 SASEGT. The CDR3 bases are TGTGCCAGCAGTTCGGGCAGAAGCCATGGCTACACCTTC. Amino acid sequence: CASSSGRSHGYTF.

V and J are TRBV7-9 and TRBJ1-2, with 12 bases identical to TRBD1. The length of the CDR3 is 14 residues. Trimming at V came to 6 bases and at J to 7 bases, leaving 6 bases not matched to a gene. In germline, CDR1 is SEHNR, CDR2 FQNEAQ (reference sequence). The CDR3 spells CASRSGQGASGYTF. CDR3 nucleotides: TGTGCCAGCAGATCGGGACAGGGGGCTAGTGGCTACACCTTC.